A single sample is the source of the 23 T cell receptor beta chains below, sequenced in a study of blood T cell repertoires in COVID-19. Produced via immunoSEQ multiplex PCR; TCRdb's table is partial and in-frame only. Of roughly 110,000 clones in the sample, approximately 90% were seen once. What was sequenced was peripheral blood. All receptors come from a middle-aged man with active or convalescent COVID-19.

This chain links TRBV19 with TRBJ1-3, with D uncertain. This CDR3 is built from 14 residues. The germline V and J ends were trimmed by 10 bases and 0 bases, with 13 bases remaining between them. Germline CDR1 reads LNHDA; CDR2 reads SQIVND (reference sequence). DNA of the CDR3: TGTGCCACTCAAGGAGAGATCTCTGGAAACACCATATATTTT. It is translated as CATQGEISGNTIYF.

The CDR3 here is CASSSRPQAGTYGYTF. CDR3 DNA: TGTGCCAGCAGTTCCCGCCCACAGGCGGGGACCTATGGCTACACCTTC. The chain joins TRBV6-6 to TRBJ1-2; a possible D gene is TRBD1 (5 bases). Germline CDR1 is MNHNY and CDR2 is SVGAGI (reference sequence). CDR3 length equals 16 residues. Trimming cost V 4 bases and J 4 bases, with 19 bases left between them.

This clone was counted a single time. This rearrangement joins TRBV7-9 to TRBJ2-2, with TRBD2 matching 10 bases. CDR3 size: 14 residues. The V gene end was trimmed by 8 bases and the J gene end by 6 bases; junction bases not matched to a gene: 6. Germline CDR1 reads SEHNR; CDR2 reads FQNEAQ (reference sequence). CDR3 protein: CASLPSGRAGELFF. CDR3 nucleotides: TGTGCCAGCCTCCCGAGCGGGAGGGCCGGGGAGCTGTTTTTT.

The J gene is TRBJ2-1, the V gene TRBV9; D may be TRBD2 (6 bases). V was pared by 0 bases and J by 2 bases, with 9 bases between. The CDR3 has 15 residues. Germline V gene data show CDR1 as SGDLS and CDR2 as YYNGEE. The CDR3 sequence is CASSVAGVAYNEQFF. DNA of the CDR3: TGTGCCAGCAGCGTAGCGGGAGTAGCCTACAATGAGCAGTTCTTC.

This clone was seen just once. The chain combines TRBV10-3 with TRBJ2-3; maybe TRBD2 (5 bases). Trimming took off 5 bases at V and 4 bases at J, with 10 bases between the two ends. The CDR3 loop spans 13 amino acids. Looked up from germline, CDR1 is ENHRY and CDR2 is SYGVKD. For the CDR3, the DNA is TGTGCCATCAGTCCGGGATCCCCAGATACGCAGTATTTT. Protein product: CAISPGSPDTQYF.

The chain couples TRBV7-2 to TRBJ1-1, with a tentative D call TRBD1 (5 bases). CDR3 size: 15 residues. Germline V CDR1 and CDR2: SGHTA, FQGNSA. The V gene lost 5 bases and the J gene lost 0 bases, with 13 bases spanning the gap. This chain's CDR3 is CASSRGIKVNTEAFF. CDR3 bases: TGTGCCAGCAGCAGGGGTATTAAGGTGAACACTGAAGCTTTCTTT.

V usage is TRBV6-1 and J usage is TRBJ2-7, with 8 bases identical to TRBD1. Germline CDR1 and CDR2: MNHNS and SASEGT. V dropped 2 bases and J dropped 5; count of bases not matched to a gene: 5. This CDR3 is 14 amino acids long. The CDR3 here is CASSERTGWNEQYF. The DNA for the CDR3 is TGTGCCAGCAGTGAAAGGACAGGGTGGAACGAGCAGTACTTC.

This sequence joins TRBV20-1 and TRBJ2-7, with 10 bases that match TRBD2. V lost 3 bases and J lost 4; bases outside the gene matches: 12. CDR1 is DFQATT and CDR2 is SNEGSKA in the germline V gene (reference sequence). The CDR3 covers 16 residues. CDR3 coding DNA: TGCAGTGCTAGTTTGAGGGGTAGCGGGAGGTGGTACGAGCAGTACTTC. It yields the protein CSASLRGSGRWYEQYF.

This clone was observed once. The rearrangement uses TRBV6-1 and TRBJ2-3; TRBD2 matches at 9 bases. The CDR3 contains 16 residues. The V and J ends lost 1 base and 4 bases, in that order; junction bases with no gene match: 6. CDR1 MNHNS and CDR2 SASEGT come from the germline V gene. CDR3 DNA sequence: TGTGCCAGCAGTGAAGTCGGCAGCGGGAGGCCAGATACGCAGTATTTT. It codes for CASSEVGSGRPDTQYF.

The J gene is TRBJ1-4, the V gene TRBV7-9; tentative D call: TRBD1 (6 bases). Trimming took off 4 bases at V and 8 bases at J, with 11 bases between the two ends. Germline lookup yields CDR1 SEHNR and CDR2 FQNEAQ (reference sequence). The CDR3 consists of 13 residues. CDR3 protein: CASSSGQKEKLFF. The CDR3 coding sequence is TGTGCCAGCAGCTCAGGACAGAAAGAAAAACTGTTTTTT. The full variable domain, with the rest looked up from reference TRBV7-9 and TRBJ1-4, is DTGVSQNPRHKITKRGQNVTFRCDPISEHNRLYWYRQTLGQGPEFLTYFQNEAQLEKSRLLSDRFSAERPKGSFSTLEIQRTEQGDSAMYLCASSSGQKEKLFFGSGTQLSVL.

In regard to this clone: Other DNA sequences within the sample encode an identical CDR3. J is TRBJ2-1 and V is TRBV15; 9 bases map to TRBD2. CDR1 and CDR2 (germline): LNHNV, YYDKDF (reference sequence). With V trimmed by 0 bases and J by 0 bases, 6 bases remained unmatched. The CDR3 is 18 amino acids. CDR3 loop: CATSREAGGSSSYNEQFF. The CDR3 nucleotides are TGTGCCACCAGCAGAGAGGCGGGGGGGAGTAGCTCCTACAATGAGCAGTTCTTC. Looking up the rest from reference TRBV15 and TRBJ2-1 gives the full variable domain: DAMVIQNPRYQVTQFGKPVTLSCSQTLNHNVMYWYQQKSSQAPKLLFHYYDKDFNNEADTPDNFQSRRPNTSFCFLDIRSPGLGDTAMYLCATSREAGGSSSYNEQFFGPGTRLTVL.

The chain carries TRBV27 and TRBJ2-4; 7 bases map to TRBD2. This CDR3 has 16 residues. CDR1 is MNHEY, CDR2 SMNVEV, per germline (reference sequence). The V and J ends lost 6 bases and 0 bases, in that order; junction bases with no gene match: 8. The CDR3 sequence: CASSRAGTLAKNIQYF. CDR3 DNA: TGTGCCAGCAGCCGAGCGGGAACCCTAGCCAAAAACATTCAGTACTTC.

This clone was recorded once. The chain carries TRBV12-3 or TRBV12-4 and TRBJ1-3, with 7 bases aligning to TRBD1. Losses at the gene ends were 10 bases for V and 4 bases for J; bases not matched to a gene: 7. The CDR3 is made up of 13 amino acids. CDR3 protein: CAISTGAGNTIYF. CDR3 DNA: TGTGCCATCTCTACAGGGGCGGGAAACACCATATATTTT.

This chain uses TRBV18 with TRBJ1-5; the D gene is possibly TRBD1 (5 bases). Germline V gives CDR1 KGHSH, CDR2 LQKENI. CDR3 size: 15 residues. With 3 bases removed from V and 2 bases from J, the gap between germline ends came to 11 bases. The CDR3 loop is CASSPQGGGNQPQHF. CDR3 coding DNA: TGTGCCAGCTCACCTCAGGGAGGGGGCAATCAGCCCCAGCATTTT.

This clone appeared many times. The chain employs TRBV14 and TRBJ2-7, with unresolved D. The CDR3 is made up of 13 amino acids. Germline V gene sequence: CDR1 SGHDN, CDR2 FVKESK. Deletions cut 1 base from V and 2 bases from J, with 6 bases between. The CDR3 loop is CASSQVTAYEQYF. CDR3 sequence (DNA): TGTGCCAGCAGCCAAGTAACAGCCTACGAGCAGTACTTC.

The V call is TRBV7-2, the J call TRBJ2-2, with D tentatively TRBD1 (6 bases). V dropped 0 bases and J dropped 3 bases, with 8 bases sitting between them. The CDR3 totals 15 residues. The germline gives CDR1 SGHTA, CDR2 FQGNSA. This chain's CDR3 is CASSLAGGHTGELFF. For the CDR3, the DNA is TGTGCCAGCAGCTTAGCAGGGGGTCACACCGGGGAGCTGTTTTTT.

This chain's CDR3 is CASSQGENEKLFF. The CDR3 region has the DNA TGTGCCAGCAGCCAGGGAGAAAATGAAAAACTGTTTTTT. This chain connects TRBV3-1 (or the pseudogene TRBV3-2) to TRBJ1-4; D is undetermined. The CDR3 sequence is 13 residues long. Germline V gene lookup returns CDR1 LGHDT and CDR2 YNNKEL (reference sequence). V gave up 3 bases and J gave up 5 bases, with 7 bases separating them.

CDR3 sequence: CASLTNRTSGNKNIQYF. The DNA for the CDR3 is TGTGCCAGCCTAACCAATCGGACTAGCGGTAATAAAAACATTCAGTACTTC. This chain connects TRBV3-1 (or the pseudogene TRBV3-2) to TRBJ2-4; 10 bases align to TRBD2. The V gene's germline CDR1 is LGHDT and CDR2 YNNKEL (reference sequence). CDR3 length equals 17 residues. V shed 8 bases, J shed 4 bases, and the junction held 14 bases outside the gene matches.

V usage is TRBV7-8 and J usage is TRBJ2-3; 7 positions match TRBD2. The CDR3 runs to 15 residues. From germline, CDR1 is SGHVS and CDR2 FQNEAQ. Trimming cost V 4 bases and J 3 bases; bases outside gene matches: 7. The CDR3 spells CASSSPGGETDTQYF. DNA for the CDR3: TGTGCCAGCAGCTCCCCGGGAGGTGAGACAGATACGCAGTATTTT.

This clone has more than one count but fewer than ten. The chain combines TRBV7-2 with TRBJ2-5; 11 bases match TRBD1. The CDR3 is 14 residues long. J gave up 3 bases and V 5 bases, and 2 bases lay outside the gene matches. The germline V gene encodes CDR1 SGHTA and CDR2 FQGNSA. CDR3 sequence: CASSMGQGEETQYF. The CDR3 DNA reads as TGTGCCAGCAGCATGGGACAGGGGGAAGAGACCCAGTACTTC.

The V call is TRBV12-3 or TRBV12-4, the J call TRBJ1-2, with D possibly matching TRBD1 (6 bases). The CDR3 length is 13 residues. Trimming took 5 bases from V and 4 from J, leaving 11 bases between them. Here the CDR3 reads CASSQGGTYGYTF. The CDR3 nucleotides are TGTGCCAGCAGTCAAGGGGGTACCTATGGCTACACCTTC.

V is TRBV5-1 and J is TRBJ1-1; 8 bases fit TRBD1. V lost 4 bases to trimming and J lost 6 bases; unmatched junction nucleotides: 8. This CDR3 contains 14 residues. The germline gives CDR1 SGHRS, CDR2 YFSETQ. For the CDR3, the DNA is TGCGCCAGCAGCCCCGGACAGGGCGTGCCTGAAGCTTTCTTT. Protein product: CASSPGQGVPEAFF.

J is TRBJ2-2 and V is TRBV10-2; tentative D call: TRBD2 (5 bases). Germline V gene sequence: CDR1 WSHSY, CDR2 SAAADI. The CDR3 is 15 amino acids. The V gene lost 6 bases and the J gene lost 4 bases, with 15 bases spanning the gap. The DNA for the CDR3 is TGCGCCAGCAGGGCGGACTTAGCGTCCACCGGGGAGCTGTTTTTT. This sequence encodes CASRADLASTGELFF.